Each of the 18 T cell receptor beta chains below was sequenced from the same sample in a study of prognosis after radiotherapy for stage I lung cancer. Two rounds of multiplex PCR amplified TCR beta CDR3 from genomic DNA. Gene-specific TRBV and TRBJ primers were used in PCR round one. TCRdb ran MiXCR on the multiplex PCR reads and lists one entry per CDR3 protein. The data hold tens of thousands of distinct CDR3 sequences, with around 22% observed a single time. This material consisted of PBMCs, taken before or after stereotactic body radiation therapy (not recorded which). The receptors here all came from a donor over 45 with non-small cell lung cancer.

This clonotype was detected many times. The chain's CDR3 is CASSSRGGYNEQFF. The CDR3 DNA reads as TGTGCCAGCAGCTCCCGGGGGGGTTACAATGAGCAGTTCTTC. The chain combines TRBV7-9 with TRBJ2-1; TRBD2 aligns across 8 bases. The germline CDR1 and CDR2 sequences are SEHNR and FQNEAQ (reference sequence). CDR3 length equals 14 residues. The J segment lost 4 bases and the V segment lost 4 bases, leaving 3 bases of the junction unmatched.

This clonotype was seen repeatedly, ten times or more. This sequence joins TRBV11-2 and TRBJ1-2, with D perhaps TRBD1 (6 bases). This CDR3 has 14 amino acids. Germline V gene sequence: CDR1 SGHAT, CDR2 FQNNGV. The V end lost 5 bases, the J end lost 6 bases, and 16 bases lay between the germline ends. CDR3 region: CASSGPGRTDGYTF. CDR3 DNA sequence: TGTGCCAGCAGCGGACCGGGACGGACAGATGGCTACACCTTC. Drawing the rest from reference TRBV11-2 and TRBJ1-2, the complete variable domain is EAGVAQSPRYKIIEKRQSVAFWCNPISGHATLYWYQQILGQGPKLLIQFQNNGVVDDSQLPKDRFSAERLKGVDSTLKIQPAKLEDSAVYLCASSGPGRTDGYTFGSGTRLTVV.

With regard to this clonotype: A much larger clone differs by one base, so this may be a read error. This chain connects TRBV29-1 to TRBJ2-2; D gene unclear. The CDR3 runs 13 residues. Germline lookup yields CDR1 SQVTM and CDR2 ANQGSEA. The CDR3 loop reads CSVDRSNSGELFF. CDR3 in DNA: TGCAGCGTTGACAGGTCGAACAGCGGGGAGCTGTTTTTT.

This clonotype was seen ten or more times. The V gene is TRBV30, the J gene TRBJ1-5; D ambiguous. The CDR3 runs 17 residues. The germline V and J ends were trimmed by 3 bases and 0 bases, with 18 bases remaining between them. Per the germline V gene, CDR1 is GTSNPN and CDR2 is SVGIG (reference sequence). The CDR3 sequence is CAWSRAPLRHSNQPQHF. In DNA form, the CDR3 reads TGTGCCTGGAGCCGGGCACCGCTGAGGCATAGCAATCAGCCCCAGCATTTT.

V is TRBV20-1 and J is TRBJ1-2, with TRBD1 as a possible D gene (6 bases). V gave up 6 bases and J gave up 2 bases, with 13 bases separating them. The CDR3 is 13 residues long. The germline CDR1 and CDR2 sequences are DFQATT and SNEGSKA (reference sequence). The CDR3 DNA reads as TGCAGTGCCACGATGGGACAAAACTATGGCTACACCTTC. It specifies CSATMGQNYGYTF.

The table lists this clonotype with a few counts. With a much larger clone just one base away, this may be a read error. This chain links TRBV30 with TRBJ2-7; D not resolved. The CDR3 covers 9 residues. V lost 8 bases to trimming and J lost 12 bases, with 14 bases between them. Germline lookup yields CDR1 GTSNPN and CDR2 SVGIG (reference sequence). The DNA for the CDR3 is TGTGCCCAGGTGGCGCATCCGTACTTC. It encodes CAQVAHPYF.

This clonotype showed up many times. V usage is TRBV5-1 and J usage is TRBJ2-1; 10 bases match TRBD2. CDR1 and CDR2 (germline): SGHRS, YFSETQ. The CDR3 has 16 residues. V lost 0 bases, J lost 7 bases, and 7 bases stayed unmatched. CDR3 coding DNA: TGCGCCAGCAGCTTGGTTCTAGCGGGAGCCCCGAATGAGCAGTTCTTC. It yields the protein CASSLVLAGAPNEQFF.

The table lists this clonotype with many counts. The chain links TRBV5-4 to TRBJ2-7; D unresolved. CDR3 length equals 13 residues. Trimming took off 1 base at V and 7 bases at J, with 12 bases between the two ends. Germline V gene data show CDR1 as SGHNT and CDR2 as YYREEE (reference sequence). CDR3 residues: CASSLTDYSEQYF. As DNA, the CDR3 is TGTGCCAGCAGCTTGACGGATTATAGTGAGCAGTACTTC.

As concerns this clonotype: A much bigger clone sits one base away, suggesting this may be a read error. The rearrangement uses TRBV6-2 or TRBV6-3 and TRBJ2-7; possibly TRBD1 for D (5 bases). Germline loops: CDR1 MNHEY, CDR2 SVGEGT. The CDR3 runs 15 residues. V lost 10 bases and J lost 4, with 23 bases in between. CDR3 sequence: CATLDRWGRGYEQYF. DNA for the CDR3: TGTGCCACTCTTGATAGGTGGGGAAGGGGATACGAGCAGTACTTC.

This clonotype came up many times. The chain recombines TRBV6-5 with TRBJ1-6; tentative D call: TRBD1 (6 bases). This CDR3 is built from 16 residues. The germline V gene has CDR1 MNHEY and CDR2 SVGAGI. The ends were cut back, 0 bases at V and 7 bases at J, with 13 bases in the middle. The CDR3 reads CASSYSWQGMNSPLHF. DNA of the CDR3: TGTGCCAGCAGTTACTCTTGGCAGGGGATGAATTCACCCCTCCACTTT.

This clonotype was seen many times. This rearrangement joins TRBV9 to TRBJ2-2; possible D gene TRBD2, 5 bases. V gave up 4 bases and J gave up 6 bases, with 13 bases separating them. This CDR3 contains 14 residues. Germline CDR1 is SGDLS and CDR2 is YYNGEE. The CDR3 is CASSTRDDPGELFF. For the CDR3, the DNA is TGTGCCAGCAGCACTAGGGATGACCCCGGGGAGCTGTTTTTT.

This clonotype has ten or more counts. The chain is built from TRBV9 and TRBJ1-6; D possibly corresponds to TRBD1 (5 bases). V was cut by 1 base and J by 8 bases, with 16 bases left in between. The CDR3 runs to 16 residues. The germline gives CDR1 SGDLS, CDR2 YYNGEE. This CDR3 reads CASSVRPRAGDSPLHF. CDR3 DNA: TGTGCCAGCAGCGTACGACCCAGGGCGGGGGATTCACCCCTCCACTTT.

This clonotype has at least ten counts. The chain couples TRBV10-3 to TRBJ1-2, with TRBD1 matching over 7 bases. In germline, CDR1 is ENHRY, CDR2 SYGVKD. V dropped 2 bases and J dropped 6; count of bases not matched to a gene: 6. The CDR3 has 14 amino acids. In DNA, the CDR3 is TGTGCCATCAGTGAGGATTTGGGGACAGATGGCTACACCTTC. As protein: CAISEDLGTDGYTF.

In this sample, this clonotype turned up many times. The rearrangement links TRBV28 to TRBJ1-5; the D is unclear. CDR3 length: 17 residues. CDR1 and CDR2 from the germline V gene are MDHEN and SYDVKM. Trimming stripped 5 bases from V and 9 bases from J, with 26 bases between. CDR3 bases: TGTGCCAGCAGTCATCCGGGTAGGGCGAATTTTGATCGGCCCCAGCATTTT. It is translated as CASSHPGRANFDRPQHF. The full variable domain, completed using reference TRBV28 and TRBJ1-5, is DVKVTQSSRYLVKRTGEKVFLECVQDMDHENMFWYRQDPGLGLRLIYFSYDVKMKEKGDIPEGYSVSREKKERFSLILESASTNQTSMYLCASSHPGRANFDRPQHFGDGTRLSIL.

As for this clonotype: This likely came from a read error, as a far larger clone is one base away. This chain connects TRBV11-1 to TRBJ2-2; tentatively, D is TRBD2 (5 bases). The CDR3 length is 12 residues. Looked up from germline, CDR1 is SGHAT and CDR2 is FQDESV (reference sequence). Trimming shortened V by 1 base and J by 15 bases, and 12 bases separated the two germline ends. The chain's CDR3 is CASSLEGAKMFF. The CDR3 DNA follows: TGTGCCAGCAGCTTAGAGGGAGCGAAGATGTTTTTT.

This clonotype was detected ten times or more. This chain joins TRBV19 and TRBJ2-5; D is perhaps TRBD1 (6 bases). The CDR3 has 15 amino acids. The germline CDR1 and CDR2 sequences are LNHDA and SQIVND (reference sequence). V lost 5 bases to trimming and J lost 4 bases, with 17 bases between them. CDR3 sequence: CASSDLYRVGETQYF. DNA of the CDR3: TGTGCCAGTAGTGACCTATACAGGGTTGGAGAGACCCAGTACTTC.

The sample holds many counts of this clonotype. The chain uses TRBV9 and TRBJ2-3, with 10 bases matching TRBD2. Germline loops: CDR1 SGDLS, CDR2 YYNGEE. The V and J ends lost 4 bases and 1 base, in that order; junction bases with no gene match: 6. The CDR3 is 16 amino acids. Written as DNA, the CDR3 is TGTGCCAGCAGCTTCGGACTAGCGGAAGGCACAGATACGCAGTATTTT. It codes for CASSFGLAEGTDTQYF. The variable domain in full, with the rest retrieved from reference TRBV9 and TRBJ2-3, is DSGVTQTPKHLITATGQRVTLRCSPRSGDLSVYWYQQSLDQGLQFLIQYYNGEERAKGNILERFSAQQFPDLHSELNLSSLELGDSALYFCASSFGLAEGTDTQYFGPGTRLTVL.

This clonotype showed up many times. CDR3 region: CASSSSNGGNEQFF. CDR3 nucleotide sequence: TGTGCCAGCAGCTCCTCTAACGGGGGCAATGAGCAGTTCTTC. The rearrangement links TRBV7-2 to TRBJ2-1, with D tentatively TRBD2 (6 bases). CDR1 is SGHTA, CDR2 FQGNSA, per germline. The V and J ends lost 4 bases and 6 bases respectively, with 13 bases between them. The CDR3 loop spans 14 amino acids. Drawing the rest from reference TRBV7-2 and TRBJ2-1, the complete variable domain is GAGVSQSPSNKVTEKGKDVELRCDPISGHTALYWYRQSLGQGLEFLIYFQGNSAPDKSGLPSDRFSAERTGGSVSTLTIQRTQQEDSAVYLCASSSSNGGNEQFFGPGTRLTVL.